This T cell receptor (beta chain) came from a study of T-cell reconstitution after alpha-beta-depleted transplantation in children. V shed 7 bases, J shed 2 bases, and the junction held 8 bases outside the gene matches. The CDR3 length is 15 residues. A TCRbeta library incorporating unique molecular identifiers was prepared. TCRdb independently ran MiXCR on the PCR reads; one entry per CDR3 protein. The table has some 400,000 distinct CDR3 sequences, 20% seen once; the top ten hold over 3.5%. V is TRBV12-3 or TRBV12-4 and J is TRBJ2-1; 7 bases are a match to TRBD2. This receptor was identified in a human donor who donated a stem cell graft to a child with acute myeloid leukemia. Sample: PBMCs from the stem cell graft donor, taken from the stem cell graft. CDR3 sequence: CASTSGRMTYNEQFF. In DNA form, the CDR3 reads TGTGCCAGCACCTCCGGGAGGATGACCTACAATGAGCAGTTCTTC.